The rows below give T cell receptor beta chains drawn from one sample of a study of OX40 agonist ivuxolimab in advanced cancers. Only in-frame clones appear in the TCRdb table, and some are missing; sequencing was by immunoSEQ multiplex PCR. Of some 74,000 clones detected, roughly 88% appear once; the ten largest clones hold about 1%. Material: CD4+ or CD8+ T cells sorted from blood, obtained in a trial of the OX40 agonist ivuxolimab. Source of these receptors: an adult with an advanced solid tumor such as melanoma, head and neck, liver or kidney cancer. Each CDR3 is given with its conserved first and last residue. The order of the fields is CDR3 length, J gene, V gene, CDR3 protein.

13 TRBJ1-2 TRBV7-8 CASSLQGTGGYTF
12 TRBJ2-3 TRBV6-6 CASVGQVGVLCF
15 TRBJ1-3 TRBV5-6 CASSLRRTAGNTIYF
15 TRBJ2-7 TRBV28 CASRSARGARYEQYF
16 TRBJ1-6 TRBV5-1 CASSLAGSGLNSPLHF
14 - TRBV4-2 CASSQIGSSYEQYF
16 TRBJ2-2 TRBV7-9 CASSFLTSGNTGELFF
14 TRBJ2-2 TRBV12-5 CASGLTPNTGELFF
16 TRBJ2-3 TRBV7-2 CASSFGASGSPDTQYF
15 TRBJ2-3 TRBV7-3 CASSLTPTSTDTQYF
17 TRBJ2-7 TRBV6-1 CASSKGTSGERAYEQYF
12 TRBJ2-7 TRBV19 CASSVTSSEQYF
15 TRBJ1-4 TRBV7-9 CASSSGTVNSEKLFF
15 TRBJ1-3 TRBV5-4 CASSTGTASGNTIYF
14 TRBJ2-3 TRBV5-1 CASSLGTNTDTQYF
15 TRBJ1-5 TRBV19 CASSWQGSDNQPQHF
15 TRBJ2-7 TRBV7-2 CASSLSWTRDYEQYF
13 TRBJ2-7 TRBV5-1 CASTGQGRYEQYF
14 TRBJ1-2 TRBV11-2 CASSLSAGNYGYTF
15 TRBJ2-7 TRBV10-3 CAISEAGATASEQYF
15 TRBJ1-1 TRBV7-9 CASSLSGTPIPEAFF
17 TRBJ2-3 TRBV28 CASSTYILEGARRTQYF
11 TRBJ1-2 TRBV28 CASSSGWGYTF
17 TRBJ2-7 TRBV11-2 CASSLAVGGTGAYEQYF
16 TRBJ2-3 TRBV5-8 CASSRRGGDRTDTQYF
16 TRBJ2-1 TRBV5-4 CASSSPGLAGHNEQFF
15 TRBJ2-5 TRBV7-8 CASSLGWTAQETQYF
14 TRBJ1-2 TRBV15 CATNKRGENYGYTF
17 TRBJ1-1 TRBV9 CASSVATGGQADTEAFF
14 TRBJ2-5 TRBV18 CASSPPGQGGTQYF
17 TRBJ2-6 TRBV14 CASSQDPRGAGANVLTF
14 TRBJ1-6 TRBV4-1 CASSPRGTFSARHF